These 25 T cell receptor beta chains were all obtained from the same sample, sequenced in a study of T cells after yellow fever vaccination. MiXCR, applied by TCRdb to the 5' RACE reads, yields one record per CDR3 protein. The table shows a few hundred thousand distinct CDR3 sequences, with 9.5% to 15% occurring only once. Sequencing used CD4+ T cells sorted from PBMCs, obtained 15 days after the yellow fever booster vaccination. These TCRs come from a man between 18 and 35 years old who received the YFV17D yellow fever vaccine.

This clonotype was seen a few times. The chain combines TRBV4-2 with TRBJ2-7, with D perhaps matching TRBD2 (5 bases). V gave up 3 bases and J gave up 3 bases, with 9 bases separating them. This CDR3 has 13 residues. The germline CDR1 and CDR2 sequences are LGHNA and YNFKEQ. This chain's CDR3 is CASSQLGLYEQYF. The CDR3 DNA reads TGTGCCAGCAGCCAGCTCGGACTCTACGAGCAGTACTTC.

The chain couples TRBV9 to TRBJ1-2, with D tentatively TRBD1 (5 bases). The CDR3 spans 16 residues. Per the germline V gene, CDR1 is SGDLS and CDR2 is YYNGEE. V was trimmed by 0 bases and J by 4 bases, leaving 16 bases between them. The CDR3: CASSVGGAAPIYGYTF. The CDR3 DNA follows: TGTGCCAGCAGCGTAGGAGGGGCAGCCCCCATCTATGGCTACACCTTC.

This clonotype was observed a single time. The rearrangement joins TRBV9 to TRBJ2-3; D call uncertain. CDR1 is SGDLS and CDR2 is YYNGEE in the germline V gene. The CDR3 totals 14 residues. Trimming stripped 1 base from V and 3 bases from J, with 9 bases between. CDR3: CASSVYERTDTQYF. Written as DNA, the CDR3 is TGTGCCAGCAGCGTATATGAGCGTACAGATACGCAGTATTTT. Filled out from reference TRBV9 and TRBJ2-3, the complete variable domain reads DSGVTQTPKHLITATGQRVTLRCSPRSGDLSVYWYQQSLDQGLQFLIQYYNGEERAKGNILERFSAQQFPDLHSELNLSSLELGDSALYFCASSVYERTDTQYFGPGTRLTVL.

The rearrangement joins TRBV11-3 to TRBJ2-2; 9 bases fit TRBD1. The CDR3 consists of 15 residues. Trimming cost V 3 bases and J 4 bases; bases outside gene matches: 3. The germline CDR1 and CDR2 sequences are SGHNT and YENEEA. Here the CDR3 reads CASSFGTGSTGELFF. CDR3 nucleotide sequence: TGTGCCAGCAGCTTCGGGACAGGGAGCACCGGGGAGCTGTTTTTT.

The chain joins TRBV29-1 to TRBJ2-5; D not certain. Trimming removed 3 bases from V and 4 bases from J, with 12 bases in between. The CDR3 is 13 residues long. Per the germline V gene, CDR1 is SQVTM and CDR2 is ANQGSEA. CDR3: CSVESVLGETQYF. As DNA, the CDR3 is TGCAGCGTTGAGTCGGTCTTGGGAGAGACCCAGTACTTC.

This clonotype was seen a handful of times. The gene calls are TRBV29-1 and TRBJ2-3; 9 bases map to TRBD1. Germline values: CDR1 SQVTM, CDR2 ANQGSEA. Trimming cost V 5 bases and J 4 bases; bases outside gene matches: 7. CDR3 length: 14 amino acids. The CDR3 is CSVIQGAWPDTQYF. CDR3 DNA sequence: TGCAGCGTTATACAGGGGGCCTGGCCAGATACGCAGTATTTT.

The V call is TRBV30, the J call TRBJ1-4, with D hard to call. V lost 4 bases and J 8 bases, leaving 14 bases between the germline ends. Looked up from germline, CDR1 is GTSNPN and CDR2 is SVGIG (reference sequence). The CDR3 loop spans 13 amino acids. The CDR3 sequence: CAWTAAPNEKLFF. CDR3 sequence (DNA): TGTGCCTGGACAGCCGCCCCGAACGAAAAACTGTTTTTT.

V gene TRBV5-1 combines with J gene TRBJ2-7, with 11 bases fitting TRBD1. With V trimmed by 2 bases and J by 6 bases, 1 base remained unmatched. Per the germline V gene, CDR1 is SGHRS and CDR2 is YFSETQ. This CDR3 is 13 amino acids long. The CDR3 spells CASSLGQGAEQYV. In DNA form, the CDR3 reads TGCGCCAGCAGCTTAGGACAGGGGGCCGAGCAGTACGTC.

This clonotype appeared many times. The chain couples TRBV6-5 to TRBJ2-3, with 7 bases aligning to TRBD1. The CDR3 loop spans 14 amino acids. V lost 3 bases, J lost 5 bases, and 5 bases stayed unmatched. CDR1 MNHEY and CDR2 SVGAGI come from the germline V gene. The CDR3 reads CASSYRQGGDTQYF. The CDR3 DNA sequence: TGTGCCAGCAGTTATAGACAGGGTGGAGATACGCAGTATTTT.

This chain links TRBV7-3 with TRBJ2-5; D not resolved. The V gene's germline CDR1 is SGHTA and CDR2 FQGTGA. Deletions cut 5 bases from V and 1 base from J, with 11 bases between. CDR3 length equals 14 residues. This CDR3 is CASSTDGSQETQYF. CDR3 bases: TGTGCCAGCAGCACGGACGGATCCCAAGAGACCCAGTACTTC.

The V and J genes are TRBV5-4 and TRBJ2-1; D uncertain. The CDR3 totals 15 residues. Germline loops: CDR1 SGHNT, CDR2 YYREEE (reference sequence). V was clipped by 0 bases and J by 7 bases, with 14 bases between them. Written as DNA, the CDR3 is TGTGCCAGCAGCTTGGTGGCGACCTCTGGGAATGAGCAGTTCTTC. Translated, it gives CASSLVATSGNEQFF.

The V gene is TRBV9, the J gene TRBJ2-2, with a weak D call TRBD1 (6 bases). The length of the CDR3 is 15 residues. Germline V gene data show CDR1 as SGDLS and CDR2 as YYNGEE. Between the trimmed V and J ends, which lost 4 bases and 1 base, there was a span of 11 bases. CDR3 region: CASSPGHLNTGELFF. CDR3 nucleotide sequence: TGTGCCAGCAGCCCGGGACACCTGAACACCGGGGAGCTGTTTTTT. The complete variable domain, with remaining parts taken from reference TRBV9 and TRBJ2-2, reads DSGVTQTPKHLITATGQRVTLRCSPRSGDLSVYWYQQSLDQGLQFLIQYYNGEERAKGNILERFSAQQFPDLHSELNLSSLELGDSALYFCASSPGHLNTGELFFGEGSRLTVL.

This clonotype was seen more than once but under ten times. The CDR3 is CASSVVNNSPLHF. CDR3 sequence (DNA): TGTGCCAGCAGCGTTGTTAATAATTCACCCCTCCACTTT. This chain links TRBV12-3 or TRBV12-4 with TRBJ1-6, with D hard to call. This CDR3 is built from 13 residues. V gave up 6 bases and J gave up 5 bases, with 8 bases separating them.

The rearrangement links TRBV5-4 to TRBJ1-6, with 7 bases identical to TRBD1. J was trimmed by 11 bases and V by 6 bases; bases with no gene match: 8. This CDR3 has 13 residues. CDR1 and CDR2 (germline): SGHNT, YYREEE (reference sequence). The CDR3 DNA is TGTGCCAGCACCACACGTACAGGGGCACCCCTCCACTTT. This sequence encodes CASTTRTGAPLHF.

This chain links TRBV7-9 with TRBJ1-1; 7 nucleotides align to TRBD1. This CDR3 has 14 residues. Germline V CDR1 and CDR2: SEHNR, FQNEAQ (reference sequence). With V trimmed by 4 bases and J by 3 bases, 5 bases remained unmatched. The DNA for the CDR3 is TGTGCCAGCAGCTATAGGGGGCTGGACACTGAAGCTTTCTTT. Its translation: CASSYRGLDTEAFF.

This clonotype appeared a few times. The chain couples TRBV7-8 to TRBJ2-5, with D possibly called TRBD1 or TRBD2 (5 bases each). The germline V gene encodes CDR1 SGHVS and CDR2 FQNEAQ. V was cut by 5 bases and J by 4 bases, with 20 bases left in between. The CDR3 is 16 residues long. CDR3 coding DNA: TGTGCCAGCAGCCGAACGAGGGGCGCCAGTAGAGAGACCCAGTACTTC. Translation: CASSRTRGASRETQYF. The full variable domain, completed using reference TRBV7-8 and TRBJ2-5, is GAGVSQSPRYKVAKRGQDVALRCDPISGHVSLFWYQQALGQGPEFLTYFQNEAQLDKSGLPSDRFFAERPEGSVSTLKIQRTQQEDSAVYLCASSRTRGASRETQYFGPGTRLLVL.

The chain is built from TRBV28 and TRBJ2-4; D remains ambiguous. V was cut by 5 bases and J by 1 base, with 12 bases left in between. The CDR3 consists of 15 residues. Per germline, CDR1 MDHEN and CDR2 SYDVKM. The CDR3 protein is CASSPPRLAKNIQYF. As DNA, the CDR3 is TGTGCCAGCAGTCCACCCCGGTTGGCCAAAAACATTCAGTACTTC.

This clonotype was counted a few times. The J gene is TRBJ1-2, the V gene TRBV6-6, with unresolved D. The CDR3 has 12 residues. V lost 7 bases, J lost 2 bases, and 8 bases lay in between. The V gene's germline CDR1 is MNHNY and CDR2 SVGAGI (reference sequence). The CDR3 spells CASNTPNYGYTF. The CDR3 DNA reads TGTGCCAGCAACACTCCGAACTATGGCTACACCTTC.

The J gene is TRBJ2-3, the V gene TRBV7-3, with TRBD2 identical over 13 bases. Germline CDR1 is SGHTA and CDR2 is FQGTGA. With 2 bases clipped from V and 2 bases from J, the junction kept 7 bases outside the gene matches. The CDR3 contains 18 residues. The CDR3 bases are TGTGCCAGCAGCTTATCGCCCACTAGCGGGGGGGTCACAGATACGCAGTATTTT. Amino acids: CASSLSPTSGGVTDTQYF.

The sample holds a few counts of this clonotype. This chain connects TRBV7-2 to TRBJ2-4; 12 bases match TRBD2. The trim removed 5 bases at V and 0 bases at J, leaving 8 bases unmatched. The CDR3 has 18 amino acids. Germline-derived CDR1 and CDR2 are SGHTA and FQGNSA. The chain's CDR3 is CASSRETSGGLAKNIQYF. CDR3 nucleotide sequence: TGTGCCAGCAGCCGAGAGACTAGCGGGGGCCTAGCCAAAAACATTCAGTACTTC.

This clonotype was picked up many times. This CDR3 is CASSPGQRAYEQYF. The CDR3 nucleotides are TGTGCCAGCTCACCGGGACAGAGGGCCTACGAGCAGTACTTC. The chain links TRBV18 to TRBJ2-7; the match to TRBD1 covers 7 bases. Germline CDR1 is KGHSH and CDR2 is LQKENI. This CDR3 is built from 14 residues. V trimming: 3 bases; J trimming: 2 bases; junction bases outside the gene matches: 4.

This clonotype was observed a few times. The chain is built from TRBV11-2 and TRBJ2-3; D ambiguous. The CDR3 length is 16 residues. CDR1 SGHAT and CDR2 FQNNGV come from the germline V gene. Trimming took 3 bases from V and 0 from J, leaving 13 bases between them. CDR3 sequence (DNA): TGTGCCAGCAGCTTTTCGGGCCTCTACAGCACAGATACGCAGTATTTT. It translates to CASSFSGLYSTDTQYF. Looking up the rest from reference TRBV11-2 and TRBJ2-3 gives the full variable domain: EAGVAQSPRYKIIEKRQSVAFWCNPISGHATLYWYQQILGQGPKLLIQFQNNGVVDDSQLPKDRFSAERLKGVDSTLKIQPAKLEDSAVYLCASSFSGLYSTDTQYFGPGTRLTVL.

In its sample, this clonotype was seen a few times. V gene TRBV4-3 combines with J gene TRBJ1-1; 7 bases fit TRBD1. The V gene's germline CDR1 is LGHNA and CDR2 YSLEER. CDR3 length equals 19 residues. V shed 2 bases and J 3 bases; nucleotides not matched to a gene: 18. The CDR3, as DNA: TGCGCCAGCAGCCAACTACCAGGACAGGTTTTAGGTTTGGACACTGAAGCTTTCTTT. This sequence encodes CASSQLPGQVLGLDTEAFF.

This clonotype occurred once. The DNA of the CDR3 is TGCGCCAGCAGCCCCACGGGGGTAGCTGGCGTGTACGAGCAGTACTTC. Translated: CASSPTGVAGVYEQYF. This rearrangement joins TRBV5-1 to TRBJ2-7, with D possibly TRBD2 on 6 matching bases. CDR1 and CDR2 from the germline V gene are SGHRS and YFSETQ. Trimming shortened V by 4 bases and J by 4 bases, and 21 bases separated the two germline ends. This CDR3 region has 16 residues.

The table lists this clonotype with a few counts. The J gene is TRBJ1-4, the V gene TRBV6-5; the D is unclear. Germline V lookup: CDR1 MNHEY, CDR2 SVGAGI. The CDR3 loop spans 14 amino acids. Trimming shortened V by 0 bases and J by 10 bases, and 12 bases separated the two germline ends. CDR3 in amino acids: CASSYSSRNGKLFF. The CDR3 DNA is TGTGCCAGCAGTTACTCGAGCAGGAACGGAAAACTGTTTTTT.